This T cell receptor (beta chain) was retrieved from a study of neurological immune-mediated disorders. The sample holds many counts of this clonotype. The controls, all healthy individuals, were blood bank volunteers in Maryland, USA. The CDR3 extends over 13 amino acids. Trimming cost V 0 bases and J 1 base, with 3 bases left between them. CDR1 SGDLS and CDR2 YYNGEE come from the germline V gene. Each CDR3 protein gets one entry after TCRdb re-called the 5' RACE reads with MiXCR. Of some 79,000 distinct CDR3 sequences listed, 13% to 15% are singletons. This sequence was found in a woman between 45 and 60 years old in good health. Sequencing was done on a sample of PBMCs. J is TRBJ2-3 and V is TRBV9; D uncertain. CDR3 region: CASSVEGTDTQYF. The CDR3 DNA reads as TGTGCCAGCAGCGTAGAAGGCACAGATACGCAGTATTTT.